One TCR beta chain is described in this entry. This table comes from immunoSEQ multiplex PCR, and its TCRdb copy is limited to in-frame clones, with some not included. Here the sample spans about 160,000 clones, around nine tenths being singletons. This sample stems from a study of T cell responses to AZD1222 COVID-19 vaccine. V was shortened by 2 bases and J by 3 bases, with 9 bases between the two germline ends. CDR1 and CDR2 from the germline V gene are MNHEY and SMNVEV (reference sequence). The CDR3 consists of 14 residues. The gene calls are TRBV27 and TRBJ2-3; TRBD1 is a possible D gene (6 bases). Material: peripheral blood, obtained on day 0 of AZD1222 vaccination. The receptor comes from an adult in good health. As DNA, the CDR3 is TGTGCCAGCAGTTTACTTACAGGGACAGATACGCAGTATTTT. Translating gives CASSLLTGTDTQYF.